The clone carrying this T cell receptor beta chain was detected only a few times. This specimen comes from a study of blood T cell repertoires in COVID-19. In the study overall: The origin of the acute and convalescent COVID-19 samples was the United States, Italy and Spain. Sources were T cells, B-cell-depleted T cells, or PBMCs; the material itself was cDNA or gDNA.

In the authors' methods: Counts of nucleated cells, estimated from reference gene primer amplification, were obtained. The method was immunoSEQ multiplex PCR; TCRdb's version includes in-frame clones alone and lacks a portion of them. V and J calls and clone size are as listed in that table; D and trimming were resolved from the DNA. The table lists roughly 260,000 clones, roughly nine tenths of them singletons, with around 2.2% in the top ten. With V trimmed by 3 bases and J by 4 bases, 4 bases remained unmatched. The CDR3 is made up of 15 amino acids. The germline V gene encodes CDR1 SGHTA and CDR2 FQGNSA.

The chain employs TRBV7-2 and TRBJ1-5, with 9 bases aligning to TRBD1. The specimen sequenced was peripheral blood. The TCR originated in a woman in her forties or fifties who had recovered from COVID-19. DNA of the CDR3: TGTGCCAGCAGCTTGGGACAGGGTCTAAATCAGCCCCAGCATTTT. Amino acids: CASSLGQGLNQPQHF. The variable domain in full, with the rest retrieved from reference TRBV7-2 and TRBJ1-5, is GAGVSQSPSNKVTEKGKDVELRCDPISGHTALYWYRQSLGQGLEFLIYFQGNSAPDKSGLPSDRFSAERTGGSVSTLTIQRTQQEDSAVYLCASSLGQGLNQPQHFGDGTRLSIL.